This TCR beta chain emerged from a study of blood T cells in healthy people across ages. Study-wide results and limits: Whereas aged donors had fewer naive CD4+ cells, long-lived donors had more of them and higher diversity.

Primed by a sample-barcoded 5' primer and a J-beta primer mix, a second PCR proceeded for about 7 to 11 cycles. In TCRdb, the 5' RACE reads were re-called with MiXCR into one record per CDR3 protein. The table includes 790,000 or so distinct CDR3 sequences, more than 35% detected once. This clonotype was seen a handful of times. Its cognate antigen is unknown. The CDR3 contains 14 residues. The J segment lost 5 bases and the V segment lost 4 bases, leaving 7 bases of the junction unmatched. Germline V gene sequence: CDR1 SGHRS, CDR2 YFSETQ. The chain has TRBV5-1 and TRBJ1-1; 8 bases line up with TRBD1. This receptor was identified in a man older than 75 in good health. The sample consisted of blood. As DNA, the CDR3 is TGCGCCAGCAGCCCGCGGACAGGGAGGACTGAAGCTTTCTTT. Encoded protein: CASSPRTGRTEAFF.